These 24 T cell receptor beta chains were sequenced from one sample in a study of T cell repertoires in cytomegalovirus infection. TCRdb recomputed calls from the reads with MiXCR, one row per CDR3 protein. The table has about 770,000 distinct CDR3 sequences, 25% to 35% seen once. Their recognized antigens are unknown. Sequenced here: cultured CD8+ T cells from PBMCs, sampled from culture after CMV antigen stimulation. Receptors were obtained from a human donor in good health (CMV status not recorded). Some clones in this sample may be carry-over from other donors' samples.

This clonotype has only a few counts. The chain uses TRBV7-9 and TRBJ2-5; D may be TRBD2 (6 bases). CDR1 and CDR2 from the germline V gene are SEHNR and FQNEAQ (reference sequence). V lost 0 bases and J lost 5, with 16 bases in between. The length of the CDR3 is 16 residues. DNA of the CDR3: TGTGCCAGCAGCTTAGCGGAGGAGGGTTTAGGCGAGACCCAGTACTTC. Protein product: CASSLAEEGLGETQYF.

The V call is TRBV7-3, the J call TRBJ2-1; 7 nucleotides line up with TRBD2. V gave up 3 bases and J gave up 10 bases; unmatched junction bases: 12. Germline CDR1 SGHTA, CDR2 FQGTGA. CDR3 size: 15 residues. This CDR3 is CASSLIAGFQREQFF. The CDR3 DNA reads TGTGCCAGCAGCTTGATAGCGGGCTTCCAAAGAGAGCAGTTCTTC.

The chain joins TRBV5-6 to TRBJ2-3, with TRBD2 matching 7 bases. This CDR3 is built from 17 residues. CDR1 and CDR2 (germline): SGHDT, YYEEEE. V was pared by 0 bases and J by 2 bases, with 9 bases of the junction left unmatched. The CDR3: CASSLGLAVSHTDTQYF. CDR3 nucleotides: TGTGCCAGCAGCTTGGGGCTAGCGGTCTCGCACACAGATACGCAGTATTTT.

This rearrangement joins TRBV5-6 to TRBJ2-1; no definite D call. The CDR3 length is 14 residues. Trimming shortened V by 1 base and J by 4 bases, and 9 bases separated the two germline ends. Germline V gene data show CDR1 as SGHDT and CDR2 as YYEEEE. Here the CDR3 reads CASSLNDLYNEQFF. Here the CDR3 DNA reads TGTGCCAGCAGCTTGAACGATTTATACAATGAGCAGTTCTTC.

The chain employs TRBV20-1 and TRBJ2-3; TRBD1 agrees at 8 bases. The germline gives CDR1 DFQATT, CDR2 SNEGSKA (reference sequence). Trimming at V came to 2 bases and at J to 4 bases, leaving 5 bases not matched to a gene. The length of the CDR3 is 14 residues. CDR3 DNA sequence: TGCAGTGCTAGAAACAGGGGGGACGCAGATACGCAGTATTTT. Translating it yields CSARNRGDADTQYF.

There are a few counts of this clonotype. The chain combines TRBV6-2 or TRBV6-3 with TRBJ1-5; D remains ambiguous. V gave up 7 bases and J gave up 2 bases, with 12 bases separating them. The germline gives CDR1 MNHEY, CDR2 SVGEGT. This CDR3 is built from 14 residues. The chain's CDR3 is CASTPLERNQPQHF. CDR3 DNA sequence: TGTGCCAGCACCCCACTGGAGCGCAATCAGCCCCAGCATTTT.

This clonotype was seen repeatedly, ten times or more. The chain carries TRBV12-3 or TRBV12-4 and TRBJ1-2; 7 bases agree with TRBD1. This CDR3 is built from 18 residues. The V and J ends lost 5 bases and 0 bases, in that order; junction bases with no gene match: 15. In DNA, the CDR3 is TGTGCCAGCAGTCCCACAGGGGCTGGGGCCTTAGCTAACTATGGCTACACCTTC. It codes for CASSPTGAGALANYGYTF.

The J gene is TRBJ2-7, the V gene TRBV5-6; TRBD2 might be the D (6 bases). The CDR3 covers 14 residues. From germline, CDR1 is SGHDT and CDR2 YYEEEE. Trimming stripped 4 bases from V and 2 bases from J, with 13 bases between. The CDR3 DNA reads TGTGCCAGCAGCAATAGCGGTCTCGCCTACGAGCAGTACTTC. Translating gives CASSNSGLAYEQYF.

This clonotype was seen more than once but under ten times. The chain links TRBV7-6 to TRBJ2-5, with 7 bases lining up with TRBD1. Trimming removed 4 bases from V and 0 bases from J; junction bases left unmatched: 8. Germline loops: CDR1 SGHVS, CDR2 FNYEAQ. The CDR3 has 16 amino acids. The CDR3 DNA reads TGTGCCAGCAGCTCGCCGACAGGGTCTTACCAAGAGACCCAGTACTTC. Translating gives CASSSPTGSYQETQYF. Together with reference TRBV7-6 and TRBJ2-5, the CDR3 gives the full variable domain: GAGVSQSPRYKVTKRGQDVALRCDPISGHVSLYWYRQALGQGPEFLTYFNYEAQQDKSGLPNDRFSAERPEGSISTLTIQRTEQRDSAMYRCASSSPTGSYQETQYFGPGTRLLVL.

The sample holds a few counts of this clonotype. The chain employs TRBV7-6 and TRBJ2-1; 8 positions match TRBD1. Trimming at V came to 1 base and at J to 9 bases, leaving 20 bases not matched to a gene. The CDR3 contains 19 residues. Germline V gene sequence: CDR1 SGHVS, CDR2 FNYEAQ. CDR3 coding DNA: TGTGCCAGCAGCTTAGGTCCCGGGACAGGTATTGCCCGGGCAAGTGAGCAGTTCTTC. Its protein product is CASSLGPGTGIARASEQFF.

V usage is TRBV20-1 and J usage is TRBJ1-5; D is undetermined. Germline V CDR1 and CDR2: DFQATT, SNEGSKA (reference sequence). The CDR3 length is 15 residues. V was trimmed by 0 bases and J by 2 bases, leaving 11 bases between them. The CDR3 reads CSARDRAAGNQPQHF. DNA for the CDR3: TGCAGTGCTAGAGATCGGGCGGCAGGCAATCAGCCCCAGCATTTT.

This clonotype has more than one count but fewer than ten. V is TRBV27 and J is TRBJ1-2, with no clear D. Germline CDR1 MNHEY, CDR2 SMNVEV (reference sequence). Between the trimmed V and J ends, which lost 0 bases and 7 bases, there was a span of 9 bases. The CDR3 contains 13 residues. CDR3 nucleotide sequence: TGTGCCAGCAGTTTATCGGGTAGCTCTGGCTACACCTTC. It specifies CASSLSGSSGYTF.

The V gene is TRBV6-5, the J gene TRBJ2-1; possible D gene TRBD1, 5 bases. Germline-derived CDR1 and CDR2 are MNHEY and SVGAGI. The V end was cut by 3 bases, the J end by 1 base, with 10 bases between. CDR3 length: 15 residues. The CDR3 reads CASSYGQGSYNEQFF. The CDR3 coding sequence is TGTGCCAGCAGTTATGGGCAGGGATCCTACAATGAGCAGTTCTTC.

The CDR3 sequence: CASSLKSGGEAFF. The CDR3 DNA follows: TGTGCCAGCAGCTTAAAATCGGGCGGGGAAGCTTTCTTT. The gene calls are TRBV7-9 and TRBJ1-1; no clear D. Germline CDR1 and CDR2: SEHNR and FQNEAQ (reference sequence). Trimming shortened V by 2 bases and J by 8 bases, and 12 bases separated the two germline ends. The CDR3 length is 13 residues.

J is TRBJ1-1 and V is TRBV11-3; D might be TRBD1 (5 bases). The CDR3 runs to 14 residues. V gave up 5 bases and J gave up 4 bases, with 14 bases separating them. The V gene's germline CDR1 is SGHNT and CDR2 YENEEA. CDR3 DNA sequence: TGTGCCAGCAGCCCTTGGGGGGAAAGCACTGAAGCTTTCTTT. The encoded protein is CASSPWGESTEAFF. The full variable domain, rest sourced from reference TRBV11-3 and TRBJ1-1, is EAGVVQSPRYKIIEKKQPVAFWCNPISGHNTLYWYLQNLGQGPELLIRYENEEAVDDSQLPKDRFSAERLKGVDSTLKIQPAELGDSAVYLCASSPWGESTEAFFGQGTRLTVV.

The J gene is TRBJ2-6, the V gene TRBV9; no firm D call. The CDR3 loop spans 15 amino acids. The V gene's germline CDR1 is SGDLS and CDR2 YYNGEE. V gave up 1 base and J gave up 4 bases, with 9 bases separating them. The CDR3 DNA sequence: TGTGCCAGCAGCGTAAACGAGGAAGGGGCCAACGTCCTGACTTTC. Its protein product is CASSVNEEGANVLTF.

The chain joins TRBV7-2 to TRBJ2-3; D ambiguous. Germline V CDR1 and CDR2: SGHTA, FQGNSA. Trimming took off 8 bases at V and 5 bases at J, with 5 bases between the two ends. CDR3 length equals 10 residues. The CDR3: CASWEDTQYF. CDR3 in DNA: TGTGCCAGCTGGGAAGATACGCAGTATTTT.

This clonotype was seen ten or more times. The rearrangement links TRBV7-6 to TRBJ2-7, with 8 bases identical to TRBD1. Trimming at V came to 1 base and at J to 4 bases, leaving 3 bases not matched to a gene. The CDR3 sequence is 14 residues long. Germline assignment: CDR1 SGHVS and CDR2 FNYEAQ. This CDR3 reads CASSLEQGGYEQYV. The DNA for the CDR3 is TGTGCCAGCAGCTTAGAACAGGGGGGATACGAGCAGTACGTC.

A few counts support this clonotype. The V call is TRBV4-1, the J call TRBJ2-5, with unresolved D. This CDR3 is built from 14 residues. The germline CDR1 and CDR2 sequences are MGHRA and YSYEKL. V was clipped by 1 base and J by 0 bases, with 6 bases between them. CDR3 protein: CASSQVGYQETQYF. In DNA, the CDR3 is TGCGCCAGCAGCCAAGTTGGGTACCAAGAGACCCAGTACTTC.

This chain links TRBV27 with TRBJ2-1; 7 nucleotides align to TRBD1. This CDR3 region has 15 residues. The trim removed 3 bases at V and 2 bases at J, leaving 4 bases unmatched. CDR1 is MNHEY and CDR2 is SMNVEV in the germline V gene (reference sequence). The CDR3, as DNA: TGTGCCAGCAGTTTGACAGGGATTGCCTACAATGAGCAGTTCTTC. Translating it yields CASSLTGIAYNEQFF.

There are many counts of this clonotype. The rearrangement joins TRBV27 to TRBJ2-3, with TRBD1 matching over 7 bases. V gave up 3 bases and J gave up 3 bases; unmatched junction bases: 3. The CDR3 consists of 14 residues. From germline, CDR1 is MNHEY and CDR2 SMNVEV (reference sequence). CDR3 in amino acids: CASSLYRGTDTQYF. CDR3 DNA: TGTGCCAGCAGTTTGTACAGGGGAACAGATACGCAGTATTTT.

J is TRBJ2-3 and V is TRBV5-5; possible D gene TRBD1, 5 bases. Germline CDR1 reads SGHKS; CDR2 reads YYEKEE (reference sequence). V was shortened by 1 base and J by 0 bases, with 18 bases between the two germline ends. This CDR3 region has 18 residues. CDR3 in amino acids: CASSLFFRQSASTDTQYF. The CDR3 DNA reads as TGTGCCAGCAGCTTGTTTTTTCGACAGAGTGCTAGCACAGATACGCAGTATTTT.

This clonotype was detected only a few times. J is TRBJ1-2 and V is TRBV7-2; no definite D call. Germline V gene data show CDR1 as SGHTA and CDR2 as FQGNSA. The CDR3 contains 13 residues. The V gene lost 1 base and the J gene lost 6 bases, with 9 bases spanning the gap. CDR3 nucleotide sequence: TGTGCCAGCAGCTTAGAACCCTGGGATGGCTACACCTTC. Translating it yields CASSLEPWDGYTF.

V gene TRBV6-5 combines with J gene TRBJ1-2; 9 nucleotides match TRBD1. Per the germline V gene, CDR1 is MNHEY and CDR2 is SVGAGI. V shed 4 bases, J shed 4 bases, and the junction held 10 bases outside the gene matches. CDR3 length equals 16 residues. The CDR3 loop reads CASSSLPGQGLYGYTF. The DNA of the CDR3 is TGTGCCAGCAGTTCCCTTCCGGGACAGGGTCTCTATGGCTACACCTTC.